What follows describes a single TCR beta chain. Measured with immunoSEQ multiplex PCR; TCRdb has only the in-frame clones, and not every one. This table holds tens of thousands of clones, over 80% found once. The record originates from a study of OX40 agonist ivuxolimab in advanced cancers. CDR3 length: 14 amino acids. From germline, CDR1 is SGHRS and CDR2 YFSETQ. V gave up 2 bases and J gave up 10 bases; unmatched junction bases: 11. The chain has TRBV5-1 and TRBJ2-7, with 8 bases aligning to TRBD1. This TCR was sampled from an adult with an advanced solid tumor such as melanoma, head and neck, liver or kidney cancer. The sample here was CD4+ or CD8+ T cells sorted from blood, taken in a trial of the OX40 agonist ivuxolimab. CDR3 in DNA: TGCGCCAGCAGCTTAGATGGACAGGGCGGCTACCAGTACTTC. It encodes CASSLDGQGGYQYF.